One sample yielded the 10 T cell receptor beta chains listed below, sequenced in a study of T cells in Graves' hyperthyroidism and ophthalmopathy. RNA transcripts served as the template for amplifying TCR beta CDR3 regions. First-round RT-PCR with HTBI primers amplified the TCR CDR3 region. TCRdb reprocessed the multiplex PCR reads via MiXCR and lists one record per CDR3 protein. This sample has about 640,000 distinct CDR3 sequences, with roughly 20% found just once. The sequenced sample was blood. The receptors were gathered from a man aged 25-45 years with Graves' ophthalmopathy.

The table lists this clonotype with many counts. The chain is built from TRBV10-3 and TRBJ2-7, with D possibly being TRBD1 (5 bases). This CDR3 contains 15 residues. Per germline, CDR1 ENHRY and CDR2 SYGVKD. V lost 3 bases to trimming and J lost 2 bases, with 14 bases between them. The CDR3 region is CAISDWDQGPYEQYF. The CDR3 DNA sequence: TGTGCCATCAGTGATTGGGATCAGGGCCCCTACGAGCAGTACTTC.

In this sample, this clonotype turned up many times. The chain employs TRBV7-2 and TRBJ2-7; the D is unclear. The V gene's germline CDR1 is SGHTA and CDR2 FQGNSA. The CDR3 has 15 residues. V lost 5 bases and J lost 2, with 16 bases in between. The CDR3 DNA follows: TGTGCCAGCAGCCCATTGATAGCACCGACCTACGAGCAGTACTTC. Translated: CASSPLIAPTYEQYF.

This chain joins TRBV6-5 and TRBJ2-1; TRBD1 or TRBD2 may be the D gene (6 bases each). Germline loops: CDR1 MNHEY, CDR2 SVGAGI. Deletions cut 2 bases from V and 6 bases from J, with 14 bases between. The CDR3 spans 15 residues. The CDR3 bases are TGTGCCAGCAGTTACGTGGGGGGCTCTGGCAATGAGCAGTTCTTC. This sequence encodes CASSYVGGSGNEQFF.

This clonotype has more than one count but fewer than ten. The V call is TRBV24-1, the J call TRBJ1-2; D is unresolved. There are 17 residues in the CDR3. Germline CDR1 reads KGHDR; CDR2 reads SFDVKD. The V end lost 2 bases, the J end lost 1 base, and 16 bases lay between the germline ends. The CDR3 sequence is CATSDYRPGTDNYGYTF. The CDR3 DNA sequence: TGTGCCACCAGTGATTACAGACCCGGAACGGATAACTATGGCTACACCTTC.

This clonotype appeared many times. The V gene is TRBV6-2 or TRBV6-3, the J gene TRBJ2-7; 7 bases are a match to TRBD1. The V segment lost 6 bases and the J segment 1 base; nucleotides outside the gene matches: 6. This CDR3 contains 14 residues. CDR1 and CDR2 (germline): MNHEY, SVGEGT. CDR3 sequence reads: CASSSGTASYEQYF. The CDR3 coding sequence is TGTGCCAGCAGCTCCGGGACAGCGTCCTACGAGCAGTACTTC.

The sample holds a few counts of this clonotype. This chain links TRBV27 with TRBJ2-2; D not certain. CDR1 MNHEY and CDR2 SMNVEV come from the germline V gene (reference sequence). V was cut by 2 bases and J by 7 bases, with 23 bases left in between. The CDR3 sequence is 18 residues long. CDR3 in amino acids: CASSLPTLSHSPGGELFF. CDR3 DNA sequence: TGTGCCAGCAGTTTACCCACCTTATCCCATTCCCCGGGCGGGGAGCTGTTTTTT.

This clonotype was seen ten or more times. The chain combines TRBV2 with TRBJ1-5; a weak D match, TRBD1 (5 bases). Germline-derived CDR1 and CDR2 are SNHLY and FYNNEI. V was trimmed by 1 base and J by 7 bases, leaving 14 bases between them. This CDR3 spans 15 amino acids. Here the CDR3 reads CASSEGGVRGQPQHF. The CDR3 DNA follows: TGTGCCAGCAGTGAAGGAGGGGTAAGAGGGCAGCCCCAGCATTTT.

The J gene is TRBJ1-1, the V gene TRBV6-6; D remains unclear. Trimming pared 0 bases from V and 4 bases from J, leaving 18 bases between. Germline CDR1 reads MNHNY; CDR2 reads SVGAGI (reference sequence). This CDR3 contains 17 residues. CDR3 DNA sequence: TGTGCCAGCAGTTACTCCCGTGAGGGAATTCGGAGCACTGAAGCTTTCTTT. Translation: CASSYSREGIRSTEAFF.

This chain uses TRBV7-8 with TRBJ1-5; D is unresolved. Trimming took 2 bases from V and 6 from J, leaving 14 bases between them. Germline V gene data show CDR1 as SGHVS and CDR2 as FQNEAQ. The CDR3 sequence is 15 residues long. CDR3 coding DNA: TGTGCCAGCAGCTTAAGGCGAACCCGGGGTCAGCCCCAGCATTTT. It is translated as CASSLRRTRGQPQHF.

The chain recombines TRBV20-1 with TRBJ1-5; TRBD1 agrees at 11 bases. J lost 0 bases, V lost 6 bases, and 1 base had no gene match. Per the germline V gene, CDR1 is DFQATT and CDR2 is SNEGSKA (reference sequence). The CDR3 runs to 14 residues. CDR3 sequence reads: CSAGTGGSNQPQHF. CDR3 DNA sequence: TGCAGTGCCGGGACAGGGGGTAGCAATCAGCCCCAGCATTTT.